The TCR beta chain described here comes from a study of T cell responses to AZD1222 COVID-19 vaccine. Analyses pooled second doses at about 4 or about 12 weeks. For this clone: No antigen is known for it.

The CDR3 loop spans 11 amino acids. V lost 3 bases and J 2 bases, leaving 2 bases between the germline ends. Germline lookup yields CDR1 DFQATT and CDR2 SNEGSKA (reference sequence). General observations from the study: Reportedly, nearly half of unique spike TCRs recognized epitopes outside B.1.351/B.1.1.7 mutations.

Using immunoSEQ multiplex PCR, the repertoire was profiled, and TCRdb retains in-frame clones only, with some absent. This sample has 250,000 to 300,000 clones; almost 95% occur once, and the top ten carry around 0.6%. This TCR derives from an adult who received the AZD1222 COVID-19 vaccine. The chain recombines TRBV20-1 with TRBJ1-3, with no clear D. The specimen was peripheral blood, collected 28 days after the second AZD1222 dose. Here the CDR3 DNA reads TGCAGTGCTAGCCCTGGAAACACCATATATTTT. Amino acids: CSASPGNTIYF.